This T cell receptor (beta chain) was found in a study of blood T cell repertoires in COVID-19. This CDR3 contains 20 residues. From germline, CDR1 is MNHEY and CDR2 SMNVEV (reference sequence). V shed 6 bases and J 0 bases; nucleotides not matched to a gene: 17. Data came from immunoSEQ multiplex PCR; TCRdb stores just in-frame clones and leaves some out. The profile shows approximately 150,000 clones, around 90% of them singletons. This rearrangement joins TRBV27 to TRBJ2-2; 9 bases are shared with TRBD2. Sequenced sample: peripheral blood. The source is a woman between 50 and 59 years old with acute or convalescent COVID-19. The CDR3 protein is CASSRFLAPLAGTNTGELFF. The CDR3, as DNA: TGTGCCAGCAGCCGATTTCTTGCCCCTCTAGCGGGGACGAACACCGGGGAGCTGTTTTTT.